A selection of T cell receptor beta chains follows, all from one sample in a study of cytomegalovirus exposure and HLA in healthy donors. Repertoires were generated with immunoSEQ multiplex PCR, while TCRdb's copy carries only in-frame clones and drops some. Of some 240,000 clones listed, around 87% were seen once; the top ten hold about 2%. Sequenced: PBMCs. The receptor source for this set is a woman aged 18-29 years in good health and CMV-seropositive. The CDR3 runs from the conserved cysteine through the conserved F or W. The D gene is left open where the match is weak. For some rows the clone size is stated as once, few or many, or as a class when expanded; others skip it.

j_call clone_size d_call v_call cdr3_length cdr3_nt cdr3_aa
TRBJ1-2 . . TRBV4-1 14 TGCGCCAGCAGCCAATGGGGGGGTGACTATGGCTACACCTTC CASSQWGGDYGYTF
TRBJ2-7 few . TRBV4-2 14 TGTGCCAGCAGCCCCACCACAGGGATCGACGAGCAGTACTTC CASSPTTGIDEQYF
TRBJ2-3 . . TRBV2 10 TGTGCCAGCAGCCCTCATACGCAGTATTTT CASSPHTQYF
TRBJ2-7 . TRBD2 TRBV28 15 TGTGCCAGCAGTTTATTTGCTAGCGGGAGCGACGAGCAGTACTTC CASSLFASGSDEQYF
TRBJ2-7 . TRBD2 TRBV25-1 16 TGTGCCAGCGCTCCCGTTAGCGGGAGGTTTTCCTACGAGCAGTACTTC CASAPVSGRFSYEQYF
TRBJ1-1 . TRBD1 TRBV5-1 17 TGCGCCAGCAGCTTGCTGGGACAGGGGGTGGTTGGCACTGAAGCTTTCTTT CASSLLGQGVVGTEAFF
TRBJ2-7 . . TRBV19 15 TGTGCCAGTAGTCGGTTGGAGGGAGTAGCCCACGAGCAGTACTTC CASSRLEGVAHEQYF
TRBJ1-1 . . TRBV4-1 14 TGCGCCAGCAGCCAGGGCAGGGGTTCCGGTGAAGCTTTCTTT CASSQGRGSGEAFF
TRBJ2-7 . TRBD1 TRBV7-6 13 TGTGCCAGCAGCCAAAGGGGGCCGGGCGAGCAGTACTTC CASSQRGPGEQYF
TRBJ2-1 once TRBD2 TRBV5-1 16 TGCGCCAGCAGCTCCACCGGGACTAGCGGGTACAATGAGCAGTTCTTC CASSSTGTSGYNEQFF
TRBJ1-4 . . TRBV9 14 TGTGCCAGCAGCTTGGGCGGGGGTTATGAAAAACTGTTTTTT CASSLGGGYEKLFF
TRBJ1-2 . . TRBV28 13 TGTGCCAGCAGTTTAGGGGAGAACTATGGCTACACCTTC CASSLGENYGYTF
TRBJ2-5 . TRBD2 TRBV28 17 TGTGCCAGCAGTTCCCTGGGACTAGCGGGAGGGGGAGAGACCCAGTACTTC CASSSLGLAGGGETQYF
TRBJ2-5 . TRBD1 TRBV2 14 TGTGCCAGCAGTGATGGGCAGGGGGAAGAGACCCAGTACTTC CASSDGQGEETQYF
TRBJ2-7 . TRBD2 TRBV27 19 TGTGCCAGCAGTTTAATAAGGAGCGGGAATCCCGAATTTTCCTACGAGCAGTACTTC CASSLIRSGNPEFSYEQYF
TRBJ2-1 . . TRBV7-9 16 TGTGCCAGCAGCTTGAGTTATTCGAGCTCCTACAATGAGCAGTTCTTC CASSLSYSSSYNEQFF
TRBJ2-7 . TRBD1 TRBV28 13 TGTGCCAGCAGCACAGGGGGGCTCGACGAGCAGTACTTC CASSTGGLDEQYF
TRBJ2-1 . TRBD2 TRBV9 17 TGTGCCAGCAGCGCCCATTTGGGAGCGGGAGCCTACAATGAGCAGTTCTTC CASSAHLGAGAYNEQFF
TRBJ1-2 . . TRBV18 14 TGTGCCAGCTCACCGTCCGGACAGAACTATGGCTACACCTTC CASSPSGQNYGYTF
TRBJ1-4 . TRBD1 TRBV19 16 TGTGCCAGTAGTGTTTACCCCGGACAGGGCCTTAACAAACTGTTTTTT CASSVYPGQGLNKLFF
TRBJ2-3 . . TRBV30 15 TGTGCCTGGATGAGGGGGAGCAGCAGCACAGATACGCAGTATTTT CAWMRGSSSTDTQYF
TRBJ1-4 . . TRBV28 15 TGTGCCAGCAGTCCAACGACATCCCTTAATGAAAAACTGTTTTTT CASSPTTSLNEKLFF
TRBJ2-7 . . TRBV6-5 13 TGTGCCAGCAGTTTCGACTCCACCTACGAGCAGTACTTC CASSFDSTYEQYF
TRBJ2-1 . . TRBV29-1 12 TGCAGCGTTGGACTAGGAAGGCTTTGGCAGTTCTTC CSVGLGRLWQFF
TRBJ2-3 . . TRBV27 15 TGTGCCAGCAGTTTGGGGCAGGTGAACACAGATACGCAGTATTTT CASSLGQVNTDTQYF
TRBJ1-5 once TRBD1 TRBV5-1 15 TGCGCCAGCAGCTCGACAGGGGGTCCCAATCAGCCCCAGCATTTT CASSSTGGPNQPQHF
TRBJ2-4 . TRBD1 TRBV30 13 TGTGCCTGGGGACAGGGCCCCAAAAACATTCAGTACTTC CAWGQGPKNIQYF
TRBJ2-7 . . TRBV11-2 13 TGTGCCAGCAGCCACACCGGGGCCTACGAGCAGTACTTC CASSHTGAYEQYF
TRBJ2-3 . TRBD2 TRBV6-5 14 TGTGCCAGCACTTCGGGACTAATAACAGATACGCAGTATTTT CASTSGLITDTQYF
TRBJ1-1 . TRBD1 TRBV6-5 14 TGTGCCAGCAGTTACTCCCACAGGGGCCCTGAAGCTTTCTTT CASSYSHRGPEAFF
TRBJ2-1 . . TRBV4-1 16 TGCGCCAGCAGCCTAAGGGGGGCGGGAGCCCACAATGAGCAGTTCTTC CASSLRGAGAHNEQFF
TRBJ2-7 . . TRBV4-1 15 TGCGCCAGCAGCCAAGAAGGTCAGGGGCTGGGACGGCAGTACTTC CASSQEGQGLGRQYF
TRBJ2-7 . . TRBV4-1 14 TGCGCCAGCAGCCAAGATGAGGGTTCCTACGAGCAGTACTTC CASSQDEGSYEQYF
TRBJ2-2 . TRBD2 TRBV6-1 20 TGTGCCAGCAGTGAAGGGGGTTATCTGAAGGCGGGAGGGCAAACCGGGGAGCTGTTTTTT CASSEGGYLKAGGQTGELFF
TRBJ1-1 . . TRBV28 13 TGTGCCAGCAGTCCACCTCGGAGGACTGAAGCTTTCTTT CASSPPRRTEAFF
TRBJ1-1 . . TRBV10-3 16 TGTGCCATCAGTGACACTCTGGAGAGCGACAGGACTGAAGCTTTCTTT CAISDTLESDRTEAFF
TRBJ2-7 . TRBD2 TRBV6-1 14 TGTGCCAGCAGTGAGCTAGCGGGGATTTACGAGCAGTACTTC CASSELAGIYEQYF
TRBJ2-1 . TRBD2 TRBV5-4 15 TGTGCCAGCAGCCTTGGGACTAGCGGGAGCGATGAGCAGTTCTTC CASSLGTSGSDEQFF
TRBJ1-1 . . TRBV15 14 TGTGCCACCAGCAGAGGCCAGGAGGCTTCATTGGGTTTCTTT CATSRGQEASLGFF
TRBJ2-7 . . TRBV28 14 TGTGCCAGCAGGCTACAGGGTAGCACCTACGAGCAGTACTTC CASRLQGSTYEQYF
TRBJ2-1 . TRBD2 TRBV29-1 14 TGCAGCGCCGAGGGACTAGCGGGAGACCCTCAGCAGTTCTTC CSAEGLAGDPQQFF
TRBJ1-1 . . TRBV9 15 TGTGCCAGCAGCGTAGGTAACAGGGATTTGACTGAAGCTTTCTTT CASSVGNRDLTEAFF
TRBJ2-2 . TRBD2 TRBV28 15 TGTGCCAGCAGTACCCGACTAGCGGGAGTCGGGGAGCTGTTTTTT CASSTRLAGVGELFF
TRBJ2-2 once . TRBV7-2 15 TGTGCCAGCAGCTTAGCGCTATTAGTTGGCGGGGAGCTGTTTTTT CASSLALLVGGELFF
TRBJ2-7 once . TRBV5-3 17 TGTGCCAGAAGCCCTCGGACAGATTTCATCAGCTCCTACGAGCAGTACTTC CARSPRTDFISSYEQYF